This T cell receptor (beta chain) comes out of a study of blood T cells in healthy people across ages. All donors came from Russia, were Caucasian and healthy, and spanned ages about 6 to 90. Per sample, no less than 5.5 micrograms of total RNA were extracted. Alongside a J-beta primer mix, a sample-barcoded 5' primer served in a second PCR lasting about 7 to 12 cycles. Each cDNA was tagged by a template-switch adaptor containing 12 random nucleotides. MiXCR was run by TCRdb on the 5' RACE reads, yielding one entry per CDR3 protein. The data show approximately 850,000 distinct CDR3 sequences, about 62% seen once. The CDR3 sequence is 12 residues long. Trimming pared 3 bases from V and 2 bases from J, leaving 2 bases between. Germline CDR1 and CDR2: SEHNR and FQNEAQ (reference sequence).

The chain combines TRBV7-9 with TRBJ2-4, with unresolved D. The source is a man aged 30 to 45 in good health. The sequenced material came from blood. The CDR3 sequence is CASSFPKNIQYF. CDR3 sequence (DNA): TGTGCCAGCAGCTTTCCCAAAAACATTCAGTACTTC.